This TCR beta chain came from a study of blood T cell repertoires in COVID-19. Overall study context: The recovered donors of Cohort 3 showed two negative PCRs, clearance, or symptom resolution. T cells, B-cell-depleted T cells, or PBMCs provided the cDNA or gDNA that served as material. Acute and convalescent COVID-19 specimens originated in the United States, Italy and Spain.

CDR3 length: 17 residues. Germline V lookup: CDR1 SNHLY, CDR2 FYNNEI. The V gene lost 7 bases and the J gene lost 9 bases, with 25 bases spanning the gap. The authors' processing: Amplification from reference gene primers served as the basis for estimated nucleated cell counts. Produced via immunoSEQ multiplex PCR; TCRdb's table is partial and in-frame only. V, J and clone size are taken as reported in that table, and D and trimming were inferred from the DNA itself. The table lists 200,000 to 250,000 clones, roughly nine tenths of them singletons. This receptor was identified in a woman between 50 and 59 years old in a cohort exposed to, infected with or recovered from COVID-19 (not recorded which). The chain joins TRBV2 to TRBJ1-6; weak D call: TRBD1 (6 bases). Sequencing was carried out using PBMCs or T cells enriched from blood (not recorded which). For the CDR3, the DNA is TGTGCCAGCACCCAGGGGCAGAGTGTGTTCAGTGGTTCACCCCTCCACTTT. Translated, it gives CASTQGQSVFSGSPLHF.